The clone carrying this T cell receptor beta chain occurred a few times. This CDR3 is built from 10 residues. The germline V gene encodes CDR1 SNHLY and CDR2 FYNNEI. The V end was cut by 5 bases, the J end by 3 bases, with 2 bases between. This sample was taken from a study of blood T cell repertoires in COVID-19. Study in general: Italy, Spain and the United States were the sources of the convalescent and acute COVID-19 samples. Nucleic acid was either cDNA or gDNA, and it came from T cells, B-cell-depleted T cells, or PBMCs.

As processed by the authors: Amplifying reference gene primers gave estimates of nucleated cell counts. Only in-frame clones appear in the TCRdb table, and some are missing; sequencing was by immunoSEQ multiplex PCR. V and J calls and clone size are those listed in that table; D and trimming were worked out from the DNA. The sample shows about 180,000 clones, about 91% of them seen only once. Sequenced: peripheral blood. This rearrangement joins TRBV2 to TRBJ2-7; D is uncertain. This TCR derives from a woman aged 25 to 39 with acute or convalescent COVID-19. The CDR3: CASSLYEQYF. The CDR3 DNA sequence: TGTGCCAGCAGTCTCTACGAGCAGTACTTC.